These 20 T cell receptor beta chains originate from one sample sequenced in a study of blood T cell repertoires in COVID-19. TCRdb's table, derived via immunoSEQ multiplex PCR, lists solely in-frame clones and lacks some. The table shows about 250,000 clones, with 70% to 85% occurring only once. Sequencing was performed on peripheral blood. The receptor source for this set is a woman at least 80 years old with active or convalescent COVID-19.

The chain combines TRBV25-1 with TRBJ2-5; TRBD2 matches at 12 bases. With 8 bases clipped from V and 5 bases from J, the junction kept 9 bases outside the gene matches. The CDR3 consists of 15 residues. Germline values: CDR1 MGHDK, CDR2 SYGVNS. The CDR3: CASGWTSGAGETQYF. The CDR3 region has the DNA TGTGCCAGCGGATGGACTAGCGGGGCGGGGGAGACCCAGTACTTC.

This clone was found once. The V call is TRBV27, the J call TRBJ2-1; 7 nucleotides align to TRBD1. The CDR3 extends over 16 amino acids. Germline lookup yields CDR1 MNHEY and CDR2 SMNVEV (reference sequence). The V and J ends lost 5 bases and 0 bases, in that order; junction bases with no gene match: 7. CDR3 in DNA: TGTGCCAGCAGTCGAGAGACAGGGAGCTCCTACAATGAGCAGTTCTTC. This encodes CASSRETGSSYNEQFF.

This rearrangement joins TRBV4-1 to TRBJ2-3; 7 nucleotides agree with TRBD2. Germline CDR1 and CDR2: MGHRA and YSYEKL. The CDR3 runs 16 residues. V lost 4 bases, J lost 0 bases, and 7 bases stayed unmatched. CDR3 coding DNA: TGCGCCAGCAGCCTGTCGGCTAGCGGAAGCACAGATACGCAGTATTTT. Translation: CASSLSASGSTDTQYF.

The chain couples TRBV29-1 to TRBJ1-1, with D perhaps TRBD1 (6 bases). This CDR3 contains 13 residues. The germline V and J ends were trimmed by 6 bases and 1 base, with 12 bases remaining between them. Per germline, CDR1 SQVTM and CDR2 ANQGSEA. CDR3 in amino acids: CSVIVQGNTEAFF. The CDR3 nucleotides read TGCAGCGTGATCGTACAGGGGAACACTGAAGCTTTCTTT.

The genes are TRBV3-1 (or the pseudogene TRBV3-2) and TRBJ2-7, with 11 bases fitting TRBD2. Germline V gene sequence: CDR1 LGHDT, CDR2 YNNKEL (reference sequence). The CDR3 consists of 20 residues. V shed 0 bases and J 4 bases; nucleotides not matched to a gene: 17. The CDR3 reads CASSQEGGWVAGGSGYEQYF. The CDR3 bases are TGTGCCAGCAGCCAAGAGGGGGGTTGGGTAGCGGGAGGGTCTGGGTACGAGCAGTACTTC.

V and J are TRBV19 and TRBJ1-2, with D possibly TRBD1 on 6 matching bases. Trimming left V 1 base short and J 4 bases short, with 16 bases between. CDR1 is LNHDA and CDR2 is SQIVND in the germline V gene (reference sequence). The CDR3 runs to 16 residues. The CDR3 region is CASSIGGTGISYGYTF. In nucleotides, the CDR3 is TGTGCCAGTAGTATAGGGGGAACAGGGATCTCCTATGGCTACACCTTC.

The rearrangement joins TRBV16 to TRBJ2-7, with 7 bases lining up with TRBD2. V lost 0 bases and J lost 5; bases outside the gene matches: 7. The CDR3 loop spans 15 amino acids. Germline V gene data show CDR1 as KGHSY and CDR2 as FQNENV. The CDR3 sequence is CASSQSTRELHEQYF. The CDR3 DNA reads TGTGCCAGCAGCCAATCGACGCGGGAGCTCCACGAGCAGTACTTC.

CDR3 DNA sequence: TGTGCCAGCAGCTCTAGACTAGCGGGAGTTGGCACAGATACGCAGTATTTT. Amino acid sequence: CASSSRLAGVGTDTQYF. This chain links TRBV7-9 with TRBJ2-3, with 12 positions matching TRBD2. CDR3 length: 17 residues. Germline V gene data show CDR1 as SEHNR and CDR2 as FQNEAQ (reference sequence). The J segment lost 1 base and the V segment lost 4 bases, leaving 6 bases of the junction unmatched.

The chain uses TRBV28 and TRBJ2-1, with D unresolved. V shed 4 bases and J shed 6 bases, with 13 bases lying between them. This CDR3 is 14 amino acids long. Germline V gene lookup returns CDR1 MDHEN and CDR2 SYDVKM. In DNA form, the CDR3 reads TGTGCCAGCAGTTCTATTACCCACTTCAATGAGCAGTTCTTC. Its protein is CASSSITHFNEQFF.

This clone was observed a single time. This sequence joins TRBV5-4 and TRBJ1-1; no reliable D call. The CDR3 is 14 amino acids. CDR1 SGHNT and CDR2 YYREEE come from the germline V gene (reference sequence). V lost 4 bases, J lost 4 bases, and 14 bases lay in between. This CDR3 reads CASSQGSGSTEAFF. In DNA form, the CDR3 reads TGTGCCAGCAGCCAAGGCAGTGGGAGCACTGAAGCTTTCTTT. The variable domain in full, with the rest retrieved from reference TRBV5-4 and TRBJ1-1, is ETGVTQSPTHLIKTRGQQVTLRCSSQSGHNTVSWYQQALGQGPQFIFQYYREEENGRGNFPPRFSGLQFPNYSSELNVNALELDDSALYLCASSQGSGSTEAFFGQGTRLTVV.

This chain joins TRBV27 and TRBJ1-6; 8 bases agree with TRBD1. There are 12 residues in the CDR3. Trimming removed 5 bases from V and 13 bases from J; junction bases left unmatched: 4. Looked up from germline, CDR1 is MNHEY and CDR2 is SMNVEV (reference sequence). CDR3 coding DNA: TGTGCCAGCAGTGAACAGGGGGACCCCCTCCACTTT. The encoded protein is CASSEQGDPLHF.

The gene calls are TRBV19 and TRBJ1-5, with 7 bases that match TRBD1. CDR3 length: 16 amino acids. Germline assignment: CDR1 LNHDA and CDR2 SQIVND (reference sequence). J lost 3 bases, V lost 4 bases, and 9 bases had no gene match. Here the CDR3 DNA reads TGTGCCAGTAGTACTCCTCGACAGGGCTCCAATCAGCCCCAGCATTTT. The encoded protein is CASSTPRQGSNQPQHF.

The rearrangement links TRBV5-4 to TRBJ1-1; 11 nucleotides match TRBD1. V shed 2 bases and J 4 bases; nucleotides not matched to a gene: 7. Germline V gives CDR1 SGHNT, CDR2 YYREEE (reference sequence). This CDR3 has 16 amino acids. The CDR3 DNA is TGTGCCAGCAGCTTCGGACAGGGGGCTTCGGGCACTGAAGCTTTCTTT. Encoded protein: CASSFGQGASGTEAFF.

This clone was observed a handful of times. This sequence joins TRBV21-1 and TRBJ2-7; the table gives TRBD2 as D, unverified against the DNA. TRBV21-1 is recorded as a pseudogene. The CDR3 loop spans 13 amino acids. The CDR3 reads CAGTREEWYEQYF. DNA of the CDR3: TGTGCCGGCACCCGTGAGGAATGGTACGAGCAGTACTTC.

The chain employs TRBV3-1 (or the pseudogene TRBV3-2) and TRBJ1-2; D is perhaps TRBD1 (5 bases). The germline V and J ends were trimmed by 2 bases and 5 bases, with 15 bases remaining between them. CDR1 and CDR2 (germline): LGHDT, YNNKEL (reference sequence). The CDR3 loop spans 15 amino acids. The CDR3 coding sequence is TGTGCCAGCAGCCAAAGATCCGGGGGATATTATGGCTACACCTTC. It is translated as CASSQRSGGYYGYTF.

The chain joins TRBV7-2 to TRBJ1-5, with 9 bases fitting TRBD1. Germline-derived CDR1 and CDR2 are SGHTA and FQGNSA. CDR3 length: 15 amino acids. Losses at the gene ends were 2 bases for V and 7 bases for J; bases not matched to a gene: 6. CDR3 sequence (DNA): TGTGCCAGCAGCTTACAAACAGGGGGCCAACAGCCCCAGCATTTT. Translating it yields CASSLQTGGQQPQHF.

The CDR3 DNA reads TGTGCCAGCAGTACAACACGGACAGGGAGGGCGAGGGAGCAGTACTTC. This encodes CASSTTRTGRAREQYF. This chain uses TRBV28 with TRBJ2-7; a possible D gene is TRBD1 (8 bases). V was clipped by 5 bases and J by 7 bases, with 24 bases between them. CDR1 and CDR2 from the germline V gene are MDHEN and SYDVKM. The CDR3 has 16 amino acids.

This clone was seen a handful of times. The chain couples TRBV7-2 to TRBJ2-3; 14 bases align to TRBD2. After removal of 1 base from V and 5 bases from J, the junction contained 2 bases not matched to a gene. The CDR3 covers 16 residues. From germline, CDR1 is SGHTA and CDR2 FQGNSA. CDR3 residues: CASSLVGLAGVDTQYF. The CDR3 DNA reads TGTGCCAGCAGCTTAGTGGGACTAGCGGGAGTAGATACGCAGTATTTT.

The chain links TRBV15 to TRBJ2-1; 7 positions agree with TRBD2. The V segment lost 5 bases and the J segment 1 base; nucleotides outside the gene matches: 11. This CDR3 spans 17 amino acids. Germline values: CDR1 LNHNV, CDR2 YYDKDF (reference sequence). The CDR3 region has the DNA TGTGCCACCAGCGAGGGCCTAGCGGCAGGGTCCTACAATGAGCAGTTCTTC. It translates to CATSEGLAAGSYNEQFF.

J is TRBJ1-4 and V is TRBV7-8; 7 bases are a match to TRBD1. This CDR3 has 15 amino acids. The V and J ends lost 5 bases and 3 bases, in that order; junction bases with no gene match: 6. Germline V lookup: CDR1 SGHVS, CDR2 FQNEAQ. The CDR3: CASSPRGLANEKLFF. The DNA of the CDR3 is TGTGCCAGCAGCCCTAGGGGGCTGGCTAATGAAAAACTGTTTTTT.